The text below deals with one T cell receptor (beta chain). The source of the sample is a study of blood T cell repertoires in COVID-19. Across about 22 US areas, participants ranged in age from about 18 to 90 years. Cohorts were determined from participant-reported clinical history. Two consecutive negative NP/OP PCR tests, clearance, or resolved symptoms defined Cohort 3 recovery. The CDR3 runs to 13 residues. V dropped 2 bases and J dropped 5 bases, with 9 bases sitting between them. Per germline, CDR1 MNHEY and CDR2 SVGEGT. Per the original data handling: From reference gene primer amplification, estimates of nucleated cell counts were derived. Assay used: immunoSEQ multiplex PCR; TCRdb lists only in-frame clones, some missing. Clone size and the V and J calls come from that table; the DNA yielded D and trimming. The table has approximately 320,000 clones, 87% seen once; the top ten hold around 10%.

The sample was PBMCs or T cells enriched from blood (not recorded which). The sequence derives from a young woman who had recovered from COVID-19. The chain carries TRBV6-2 or TRBV6-3 and TRBJ1-2, with a weak D call TRBD1 (5 bases). CDR3 sequence (DNA): TGTGCCAGCAGTTACGGGGCACGGTATGGCTACACCTTC. It is translated as CASSYGARYGYTF.